The clone carrying this T cell receptor (beta chain) qualifies as medium-sized. Measured with immunoSEQ multiplex PCR; TCRdb has only the in-frame clones, and not every one. This table has approximately 40,000 clones, 79% appearing once. The sample belongs to a study of high-grade serous ovarian cancer treatment subgroups. Tumor samples were taken before definitive surgery or chemotherapy. V shed 5 bases and J shed 3 bases, with 13 bases lying between them. The CDR3 sequence is 14 residues long. From germline, CDR1 is MDHEN and CDR2 SYDVKM. This receptor was identified in a human donor with high-grade serous ovarian cancer. Sequenced: tumor tissue. The gene calls are TRBV28 and TRBJ1-1, with D tentatively TRBD1 (5 bases). The CDR3 nucleotides are TGTGCCAGCAGTAAAACACAGGAGGACACTGAAGCTTTCTTT. It yields the protein CASSKTQEDTEAFF.